This TCR beta chain was retrieved from a study of cytomegalovirus exposure and HLA in healthy donors. CDR3 length equals 15 residues. Germline CDR1 and CDR2: MNHEY and SVGAGI. The V end lost 4 bases, the J end lost 8 bases, and 18 bases lay between the germline ends. The PCR contained 60 Vbeta and 13 Jbeta primers. The data were produced by immunoSEQ multiplex PCR, yet TCRdb's version contains in-frame clones alone and is incomplete. This sample's table has about 210,000 clones. General study results and limits: Immune exposure was documented only through CMV serostatus.

Comment on this clone: Its cognate antigen is unknown.

The receptor was isolated from a woman aged 30 to 39 in good health and CMV-seropositive. V gene TRBV6-5 combines with J gene TRBJ2-4; no clear D. Sequencing used PBMCs. CDR3: CASSSKTPYRHIQYF. For the CDR3, the DNA is TGTGCCAGCAGTTCAAAAACCCCCTACAGACACATTCAGTACTTC.